This paragraph reports one T cell receptor beta chain. This specimen comes from a study of Ad26.COV2.S vaccination and SARS-CoV-2 variants. Study summary: Intramuscularly, Ad26.COV2.S was given either once or twice, 56 days apart.

Treatment indicated: 19 received Ad26.COV2.S at low or high dose, single or two shots; five or six received placebo; per-sample allocation not given. The samples were gathered on day 63 after the first injection of vaccine or placebo. This adult donor, from Boston, was 18-55 years old. The CDR3 totals 12 residues. Trimming took off 5 bases at V and 8 bases at J, with 10 bases between the two ends. The germline gives CDR1 LNHDA, CDR2 SQIVND (reference sequence). Here immunoSEQ multiplex PCR was the method, and the copy in TCRdb shows in-frame clones only, minus some. The sample shows 410,000 or so clones, 80% to 95% of them seen only once.

The sequenced sample was peripheral blood, obtained in a trial of Ad26.COV2.S vaccine versus placebo. The J gene is TRBJ2-1, the V gene TRBV19; D is perhaps TRBD1 (6 bases). This clonotype was obtained from a person aged 18-60 years who received the Ad26.COV2.S COVID-19 vaccine or a placebo. CDR3 region: CASSVHRDEQFF. The CDR3 coding sequence is TGTGCCAGTAGTGTTCACAGGGATGAGCAGTTCTTC.